Sequencing of this TCR beta chain was carried out in a study of vaccination and CD4 T cells after COVID-19. Treatment reported: approximately 9-day PBMC culture with coronavirus spike peptide pools or control peptides (ViraFEST assay). Once obtained from cultured CD4+ T cells, the DNA was sequenced using the Oncomine TCR Beta short-read assay. In TCRdb, the PCR reads were re-called with MiXCR into one record per CDR3 protein. The sample lists around 20,000 distinct CDR3 sequences, roughly 60% occurring once. Germline V gene sequence: CDR1 ENHRY, CDR2 SYGVKD. The CDR3 runs to 19 residues. Trimming at V came to 4 bases and at J to 6 bases, leaving 14 bases not matched to a gene. A note on this clonotype: Antigen: not known.

The rearrangement joins TRBV10-3 to TRBJ2-1, with TRBD2 matching 14 bases. The clonotype was recovered from a human donor who had recovered from COVID-19. The sequenced sample was CD4+ T cells from blood, cultured in vitro, obtained before SARS-CoV-2 vaccination. The DNA of the CDR3 is TGTGCCATCAGTGGCCCTTCCGGGACTAGCGGGAGATCCAGCAATGAGCAGTTCTTC. Protein product: CAISGPSGTSGRSSNEQFF.